The 11 T cell receptor beta chains below all came from one sample that was sequenced in a study of cytomegalovirus exposure and HLA in healthy donors. The PCR had 60 Vbeta and 13 Jbeta primers. Data came from immunoSEQ multiplex PCR; TCRdb stores just in-frame clones and leaves some out. The sample carries roughly 130,000 clones, 70% to 85% recorded once. Sequencing input: PBMCs. Every receptor here comes from a boy younger than 18 in good health and CMV-seronegative.

DNA for the CDR3: TGTGCCAGCAGTTTTGGGGACAGGCGCCACTATGGCTACACCTTC. Translating gives CASSFGDRRHYGYTF. V gene TRBV6-5 combines with J gene TRBJ1-2, with 8 bases fitting TRBD1. The CDR3 consists of 15 residues. V lost 4 bases and J lost 3; bases outside the gene matches: 7. Germline lookup yields CDR1 MNHEY and CDR2 SVGAGI.

The rearrangement uses TRBV5-1 and TRBJ1-4; weak D call: TRBD1 (6 bases). The CDR3 totals 15 residues. Trimming took 0 bases from V and 8 from J, leaving 14 bases between them. Germline V gene lookup returns CDR1 SGHRS and CDR2 YFSETQ. CDR3 sequence: CASSLVQGNSEKLFF. The CDR3 coding sequence is TGCGCCAGCAGCTTGGTTCAGGGGAACTCGGAAAAACTGTTTTTT.

J is TRBJ2-5 and V is TRBV5-1; tentative D call: TRBD1 (6 bases). Trimming took 4 bases from V and 5 from J, leaving 12 bases between them. The CDR3 extends over 13 amino acids. Germline values: CDR1 SGHRS, CDR2 YFSETQ. The CDR3 sequence is CASSSQGRETQYF. The CDR3 nucleotides are TGCGCCAGCAGCAGCCAGGGGCGGGAGACCCAGTACTTC.

The rearrangement joins TRBV5-1 to TRBJ1-1; the match to TRBD1 covers 7 bases. The CDR3 contains 15 residues. From germline, CDR1 is SGHRS and CDR2 YFSETQ. With V trimmed by 4 bases and J by 7 bases, 13 bases remained unmatched. The DNA for the CDR3 is TGCGCCAGCAGCGGATGGGACAGCCCAACAGGTGAAGCTTTCTTT. Translation gives CASSGWDSPTGEAFF.

J is TRBJ2-7 and V is TRBV2, with 7 nucleotides matching TRBD2. Trimming at V came to 8 bases and at J to 7 bases, leaving 14 bases not matched to a gene. The CDR3 sequence is 14 residues long. Germline CDR1 SNHLY, CDR2 FYNNEI. The CDR3 DNA follows: TGTGCCAGCCGGCGGACCCTTTTGGGGGGGGAGCAGTACTTC. Protein product: CASRRTLLGGEQYF.

This clone was counted a few times. The gene calls are TRBV27 and TRBJ2-1; D is unresolved. The CDR3 has 16 residues. V shed 5 bases and J shed 0 bases, with 14 bases lying between them. Germline V gene data show CDR1 as MNHEY and CDR2 as SMNVEV (reference sequence). CDR3 protein: CASSLGSARSYNEQFF. The CDR3 nucleotides are TGTGCCAGCAGTCTCGGGTCAGCCCGCTCCTACAATGAGCAGTTCTTC.

The rearrangement uses TRBV15 and TRBJ2-7; 8 bases fit TRBD2. Germline CDR1 and CDR2: LNHNV and YYDKDF (reference sequence). The CDR3 length is 21 residues. V dropped 0 bases and J dropped 1; count of bases not matched to a gene: 20. The CDR3 reads CATSRDGFSGGPRARSYEQYF. Written as DNA, the CDR3 is TGTGCCACCAGCAGAGATGGGTTTTCGGGAGGGCCGCGGGCTAGATCCTACGAGCAGTACTTC.

This clone has more than one count but fewer than ten. The rearrangement links TRBV9 to TRBJ2-3; 9 positions agree with TRBD2. The germline CDR1 and CDR2 sequences are SGDLS and YYNGEE. This CDR3 spans 14 amino acids. Trimming at V came to 4 bases and at J to 9 bases, leaving 9 bases not matched to a gene. The CDR3: CASSLAGENPTQYF. The CDR3 nucleotides read TGTGCCAGCAGCTTAGCGGGAGAAAACCCAACGCAGTATTTT.

V is TRBV25-1 and J is TRBJ2-3; perhaps TRBD2 as D (6 bases). CDR3 length: 13 amino acids. Trimming removed 6 bases at V and 11 bases at J, with 18 bases between. Per the germline V gene, CDR1 is MGHDK and CDR2 is SYGVNS. This chain's CDR3 is CASRRGGDGGQYF. As DNA, the CDR3 is TGTGCCAGCAGACGTGGCGGGGACGGGGGGCAGTATTTT.

Only one count was recorded for this clone. The chain uses TRBV2 and TRBJ2-4, with 7 nucleotides matching TRBD2. Per germline, CDR1 SNHLY and CDR2 FYNNEI. Germline trimming cut 4 bases from V and 2 bases from J; bases unmatched to any gene: 8. The CDR3 is 16 amino acids. The CDR3 region has the DNA TGTGCCAGCAGTGTGAATGCGGGAGAATCCAAAAACATTCAGTACTTC. Encoded protein: CASSVNAGESKNIQYF.

The chain has TRBV5-1 and TRBJ2-3, with D possibly being TRBD2 (6 bases). Trimming removed 3 bases from V and 0 bases from J, with 11 bases in between. Germline V CDR1 and CDR2: SGHRS, YFSETQ. CDR3 size: 15 residues. The CDR3 coding sequence is TGCGCCAGCAGCTATAGCGGTGCTAGCACAGATACGCAGTATTTT. This codes for CASSYSGASTDTQYF.